The rows below give T cell receptor beta chains drawn from one sample of a study of cytomegalovirus exposure and HLA in healthy donors. The repertoire was sequenced with immunoSEQ multiplex PCR; TCRdb's copy has only in-frame clones and lacks some. The sample includes about 110,000 clones, just over 75% of them seen just once. The sequencing sample was made of PBMCs. The receptors shown here come from a man aged 25-45 years in good health and CMV-seropositive. CDR3s include the opening cysteine and the closing phenylalanine or tryptophan. D genes are given only for firm matches. Clone size is given for some rows only: seen once, a few or many times, or a class if the clone is expanded.

>TRBJ1-1|-|TRBV7-2|-
CASSLAGGATEAFF
TGTGCCAGCAGCTTAGCGGGGGGGGCCACTGAAGCTTTCTTT
>TRBJ2-3|-|TRBV9|TRBD1
CASSYEGQGPDTQYF
TGTGCCAGCTCCTATGAGGGACAGGGGCCAGATACGCAGTATTTT
>TRBJ2-2|-|TRBV5-1|TRBD1
CASRGGPNTGELFF
TGCGCCAGCCGAGGGGGCCCGAACACCGGGGAGCTGTTTTTT
>TRBJ1-3|-|TRBV9|-
CASSVVPTVYSGNTIYF
TGTGCCAGCAGCGTAGTTCCTACGGTCTACTCTGGAAACACCATATATTTT
>TRBJ2-4|-|TRBV5-1|-
CASSPPLSGKNIQYF
TGCGCCAGCAGCCCCCCCCTTAGTGGCAAAAACATTCAGTACTTC
>TRBJ2-1|-|TRBV4-3|TRBD2
CASSQEPGGTGGNEQFF
TGCGCCAGCAGCCAAGAACCGGGGGGGACCGGCGGCAATGAGCAGTTCTTC
>TRBJ2-1|-|TRBV19|-
CANSTPGYNEQFF
TGTGCCAATAGTACCCCCGGGTACAATGAGCAGTTCTTC
>TRBJ2-5|few|TRBV30|-
CAWSEAQGWTQYF
TGTGCCTGGAGTGAGGCCCAGGGGTGGACCCAGTACTTC
>TRBJ2-7|-|TRBV6-4|TRBD2
CASSWTRAYEQYF
TGTGCCAGCAGTTGGACTAGAGCGTACGAGCAGTACTTC
>TRBJ1-1|-|TRBV29-1|-
CSDTRGTEAFF
TGCAGCGACACCCGGGGCACTGAAGCTTTCTTT
>TRBJ2-7|-|TRBV10-2|TRBD2
CASSEGRAYEQYF
TGCGCCAGCAGTGAGGGGAGGGCTTACGAGCAGTACTTC
>TRBJ2-7|few|TRBV6-1|-
CASSELEQGLYEQYF
TGTGCCAGCAGTGAATTGGAACAGGGTCTCTACGAGCAGTACTTC
>TRBJ2-6|-|TRBV4-3|-
CASSQEVGVSFSGANVLTF
TGCGCCAGCAGCCAAGAGGTCGGGGTTTCCTTCTCTGGGGCCAACGTCCTGACTTTC
>TRBJ2-2|-|TRBV29-1|TRBD2
CSVLLAGVNTGELFF
TGCAGCGTACTTCTAGCGGGGGTAAACACCGGGGAGCTGTTTTTT
>TRBJ1-2|-|TRBV9|-
CASSPRQDPRGGYTF
TGTGCCAGCAGCCCCCGACAGGACCCTAGGGGAGGCTACACCTTC
>TRBJ2-1|-|TRBV4-3|TRBD1
CASSQGVQGAYNEQFF
TGCGCCAGCAGCCAAGGAGTCCAGGGGGCCTACAATGAGCAGTTCTTC
>TRBJ1-5|-|TRBV4-1|TRBD1
CASSQVTGISNQPQHF
TGCGCCAGCAGCCAGGTGACAGGGATTAGCAATCAGCCCCAGCATTTT
>TRBJ2-5|once|TRBV11-2|-
CASSTGSGRKETQYF
TGTGCCAGCAGCACGGGGTCGGGCAGGAAAGAGACCCAGTACTTC
>TRBJ2-7|-|TRBV14|TRBD1
CASSQPGGFYEQYF
TGTGCCAGCAGCCAGCCAGGGGGCTTCTACGAGCAGTACTTC
>TRBJ2-3|-|TRBV2|TRBD1
CASSDVVDRAYTDTQYF
TGTGCCAGCAGTGATGTCGTCGACAGGGCCTACACAGATACGCAGTATTTT
>TRBJ1-3|-|TRBV7-2|-
CASSLDRSSGNTIYF
TGTGCCAGCAGCTTAGACAGGAGCTCTGGAAACACCATATATTTT
>TRBJ1-6|-|TRBV9|TRBD1
CASSVEGARSPLHF
TGTGCCAGCAGCGTGGAGGGGGCGCGTTCACCCCTCCACTTT
>TRBJ2-3|few|TRBV11-2|-
CASTSAPARVADTQYF
TGTGCCAGCACCTCGGCTCCGGCCAGGGTGGCAGATACGCAGTATTTT
>TRBJ2-2|-|TRBV19|-
CASSLGLRELFF
TGTGCCAGTAGTTTGGGACTTCGGGAGCTGTTTTTT
>TRBJ1-1|-|TRBV11-3|TRBD1
CASSLSGQGETAFF
TGTGCCAGCAGCTTATCGGGACAGGGGGAGACAGCTTTCTTT
>TRBJ2-7|once|TRBV5-1|TRBD1
CASSVDRSTYEQYF
TGCGCCAGCAGCGTGGACAGGAGCACCTACGAGCAGTACTTC
>TRBJ2-7|once|TRBV4-2|-
CASSPGLSYEQYF
TGTGCCAGCAGCCCGGGACTCTCCTACGAGCAGTACTTC
>TRBJ1-2|-|TRBV5-4|TRBD1
CASSLLGQGTYGYTF
TGTGCCAGCAGCTTGTTGGGACAGGGCACCTATGGCTACACCTTC
>TRBJ2-7|few|TRBV7-8|-
CASSLLRVRGEQYF
TGTGCCAGCAGCTTACTACGGGTAAGGGGCGAGCAGTACTTC
>TRBJ1-6|few|TRBV5-4|TRBD1
CASREGQDSPLHF
TGTGCCAGCAGGGAGGGACAGGACTCACCCCTCCACTTT
>TRBJ2-4|-|TRBV6-6|TRBD2
CASSGQIGAGGNIQYF
TGTGCCAGCAGTGGCCAAATTGGGGCGGGGGGGAACATTCAGTACTTC
>TRBJ1-3|-|TRBV7-2|-
CASSRSVSGNTIYF
TGTGCCAGCAGCCGAAGCGTTTCTGGAAACACCATATATTTT
>TRBJ1-4|-|TRBV2|-
CASSGQGEKLFF
TGTGCCAGCAGTGGGCAGGGAGAAAAACTGTTTTTT
>TRBJ2-1|once|TRBV9|TRBD2
CASSVVRGGPDNEQFF
TGTGCCAGCAGCGTAGTGCGGGGGGGCCCGGACAATGAGCAGTTCTTC
>TRBJ2-2|-|TRBV4-3|-
CASSQGTGADGGAGELFF
TGCGCCAGCAGCCAAGGAACTGGGGCTGACGGTGGAGCCGGGGAGCTGTTTTTT
>TRBJ1-4|-|TRBV27|-
CASSLWSEGSWQEKLFF
TGTGCCAGCAGTTTATGGTCGGAGGGAAGTTGGCAGGAAAAACTGTTTTTT
>TRBJ1-4|-|TRBV5-8|-
CASSLAVANEKLFF
TGTGCCAGCAGCTTGGCCGTCGCTAATGAAAAACTGTTTTTT
>TRBJ2-7|-|TRBV30|TRBD2
CALGESGGPYEQYF
TGTGCCTTGGGGGAGAGCGGGGGACCCTACGAGCAGTACTTC
>TRBJ1-1|-|TRBV5-4|TRBD1
CASSIGQGLNTEAFF
TGTGCCAGCAGCATTGGACAGGGGTTAAACACTGAAGCTTTCTTT
>TRBJ2-5|-|TRBV30|-
CAYGGKTQYF
TGTGCCTATGGCGGAAAGACCCAGTACTTC
>TRBJ2-7|once|TRBV5-1|-
CASRGGYEQYF
TGCGCCAGCAGGGGGGGCTACGAGCAGTACTTC
>TRBJ1-1|-|TRBV6-5|-
CASSYPGSEAFF
TGTGCCAGCAGTTACCCCGGGAGTGAAGCTTTCTTT